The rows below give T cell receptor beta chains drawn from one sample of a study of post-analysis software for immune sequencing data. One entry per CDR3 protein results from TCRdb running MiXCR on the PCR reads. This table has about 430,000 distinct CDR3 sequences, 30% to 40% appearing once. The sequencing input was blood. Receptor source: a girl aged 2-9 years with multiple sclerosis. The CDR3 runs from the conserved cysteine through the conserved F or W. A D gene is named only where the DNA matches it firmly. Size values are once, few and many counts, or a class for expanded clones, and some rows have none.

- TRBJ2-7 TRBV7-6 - CASSLAGGRLSEQYF TGTGCCAGCAGCTTAGCCGGGGGGCGCTTGAGCGAGCAGTACTTC
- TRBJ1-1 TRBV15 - CATSRDSGGSAEAFF TGTGCCACCAGCAGAGATTCGGGGGGATCGGCTGAAGCTTTCTTT
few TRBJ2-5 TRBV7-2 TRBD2 CASSLGSSGRFTETQYF TGTGCCAGCAGCTTAGGCTCCAGCGGGAGGTTCACAGAGACCCAGTACTTC
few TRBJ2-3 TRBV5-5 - CASSLVGVGLPSTDTQYF TGTGCCAGCAGCTTGGTTGGCGTGGGGCTCCCTAGCACAGATACGCAGTATTTT
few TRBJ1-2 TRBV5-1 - CASSLRVLGPRGYTF TGCGCCAGCAGCTTGCGTGTGTTAGGCCCCCGTGGCTACACCTTC
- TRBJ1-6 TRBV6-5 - CASSRRTVTDSPLHF TGTGCCAGCAGTCGACGAACGGTTACAGATTCACCCCTCCACTTT
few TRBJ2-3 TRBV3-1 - CASSQPPDVDTQYF TGTGCCAGCAGCCAACCCCCGGATGTGGATACGCAGTATTTT
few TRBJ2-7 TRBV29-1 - CSVDSGGGKDEQYF TGCAGCGTTGATTCTGGGGGCGGAAAGGACGAGCAGTACTTC
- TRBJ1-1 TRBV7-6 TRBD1 CASSLYRGQGNIEAFF TGTGCCAGCAGCTTATATCGGGGACAGGGGAACATTGAAGCTTTCTTT
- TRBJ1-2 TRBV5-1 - CASSLGPVYGYTF TGCGCCAGCAGCTTGGGGCCCGTCTATGGCTACACCTTC
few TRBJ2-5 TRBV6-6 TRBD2 CASSTRLAGVGETQYF TGTGCCAGCAGCACCCGGCTAGCGGGGGTGGGGGAGACCCAGTACTTC
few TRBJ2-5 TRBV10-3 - CAISESRTAQETQYF TGTGCCATCAGTGAGAGTAGAACAGCTCAAGAGACCCAGTACTTC
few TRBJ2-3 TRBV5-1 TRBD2 CASSVMTSGLGADTQYF TGCGCCAGCAGCGTGATGACTAGCGGGCTGGGGGCAGATACGCAGTATTTT
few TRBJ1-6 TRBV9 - CASSVQESSYNSPLHF TGTGCCAGCAGCGTCCAGGAAAGCTCCTATAATTCACCCCTCCACTTT
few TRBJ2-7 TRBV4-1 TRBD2 CASSQDSLALAGRSYEQYF TGCGCCAGCAGCCAAGATTCGCTAGCCCTAGCGGGCCGTTCCTACGAGCAGTACTTC
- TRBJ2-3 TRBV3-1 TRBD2 CASSQLIAGTDTQYF TGTGCCAGCAGCCAATTAATAGCGGGGACAGATACGCAGTATTTT
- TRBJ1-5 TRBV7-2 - CASSLQQGYNQPQHF TGTGCCAGCAGCTTACAACAAGGGTACAATCAGCCCCAGCATTTT
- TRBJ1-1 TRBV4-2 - CASSQDRPGKAFF TGTGCCAGCAGCCAAGACAGGCCCGGCAAAGCTTTCTTT
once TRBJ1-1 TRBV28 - CASFEGSGADTEAFF TGTGCCAGCTTCGAGGGATCCGGCGCGGACACTGAAGCTTTCTTT
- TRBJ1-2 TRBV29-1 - CSVVRWAQGSNYGYTF TGCAGCGTTGTTCGATGGGCGCAAGGATCCAACTATGGCTACACCTTC
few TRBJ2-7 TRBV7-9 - CASSPSSEQYF TGTGCCAGCAGCCCGAGTTCCGAGCAGTACTTC
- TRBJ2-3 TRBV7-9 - CASSLTGNAADTQYF TGTGCCAGCAGCTTAACAGGGAATGCTGCTGATACGCAGTATTTT
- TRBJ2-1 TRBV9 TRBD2 CASSVYGTSGGYNEQFF TGTGCCAGCAGCGTTTACGGGACTAGCGGGGGGTACAATGAGCAGTTCTTC
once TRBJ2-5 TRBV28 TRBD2 CASRAGGRVSQYF TGTGCCAGTAGAGCGGGAGGTCGCGTCTCGCAGTACTTC
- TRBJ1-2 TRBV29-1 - CSAPTDYGYTF TGCAGCGCCCCGACGGACTATGGCTACACCTTC
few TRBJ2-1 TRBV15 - CATSRRSQAYNEQFF TGTGCCACCAGCAGACGAAGTCAGGCCTACAATGAGCAGTTCTTC
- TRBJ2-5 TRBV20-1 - CSAPPRTGQETQYF TGCAGTGCTCCCCCGAGGACGGGCCAAGAGACCCAGTACTTC
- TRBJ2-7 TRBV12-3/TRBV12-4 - CASSPAGALSYEQYF TGTGCCAGCAGTCCCGCGGGGGCCCTCTCCTACGAGCAGTACTTC
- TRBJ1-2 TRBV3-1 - CASSQGSGELGHGYTF TGTGCCAGCAGCCAAGGATCGGGGGAACTTGGACATGGCTACACCTTC
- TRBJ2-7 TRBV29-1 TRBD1 CSVTGKVEQYF TGCAGCGTGACAGGGAAGGTCGAGCAGTACTTC
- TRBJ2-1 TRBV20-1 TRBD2 CSATYRLTGLAYNEQFF TGCAGTGCCACCTATAGGCTTACGGGACTAGCTTACAATGAGCAGTTCTTC
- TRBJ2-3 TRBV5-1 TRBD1 CASSRELQGSTDTQYF TGCGCCAGCAGCCGAGAATTACAGGGGAGCACAGATACGCAGTATTTT
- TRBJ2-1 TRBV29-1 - CSVEPVALSSYNEQFF TGCAGCGTTGAACCAGTGGCCCTTTCGTCCTACAATGAGCAGTTCTTC
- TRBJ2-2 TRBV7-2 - CASSAQIINTGELFF TGTGCCAGCAGCGCACAGATCATTAACACCGGGGAGCTGTTTTTT
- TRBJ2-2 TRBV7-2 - CASSLRRGTGELFF TGTGCCAGCAGCTTACGGCGCGGCACCGGGGAGCTGTTTTTT
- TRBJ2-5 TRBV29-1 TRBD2 CSVLAAQETQYF TGCAGCGTACTAGCGGCACAAGAGACCCAGTACTTC
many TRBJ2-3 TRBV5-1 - CASSLGGQSTDTQYF TGTGCCAGCAGTTTGGGTGGCCAAAGCACAGATACGCAGTATTTT
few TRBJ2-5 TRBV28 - CASSGGTGTVQETQYF TGTGCCAGCAGCGGGGGTACAGGGACGGTCCAAGAGACCCAGTACTTC
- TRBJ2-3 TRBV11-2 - CASSSPSASDTQYF TGTGCCAGCAGCTCCCCCAGTGCCTCAGATACGCAGTATTTT
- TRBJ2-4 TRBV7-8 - CASSQEGSMYF TGTGCCAGCAGCCAGGAAGGCAGCATGTACTTC
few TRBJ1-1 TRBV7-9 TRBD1 CASSLGTVEAFF TGCGCCAGCAGCTTGGGGACAGTCGAAGCTTTCTTT
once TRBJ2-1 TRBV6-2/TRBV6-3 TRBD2 CASSHGTSGTIEQFF TGTGCCAGCAGCCACGGGACTAGCGGAACAATTGAGCAGTTCTTC